This T cell receptor beta chain was retrieved from a study of cytomegalovirus exposure and HLA in healthy donors. Profiling relied on immunoSEQ multiplex PCR, and the TCRdb table lists in-frame clones only, not all of them. The sample lists fewer than 200,000 clones; about 90% were seen once. The sample consisted of PBMCs. This TCR was sampled from a woman between 18 and 29 years old in good health and CMV-seropositive.

The CDR3 DNA reads as TGTGCCATCAAACAGCTCAACACTGAAGCTTTCTTT. Encoded protein: CAIKQLNTEAFF. The chain employs TRBV10-3 and TRBJ1-1; D is uncertain. Germline V gives CDR1 ENHRY, CDR2 SYGVKD. The CDR3 sequence is 12 residues long. Between the trimmed V and J ends, which lost 7 bases and 2 bases, there was a span of 8 bases.